Each of the 6 T cell receptor beta chains below was sequenced from the same sample in a study of early stage breast cancer tumors (dated by TCRdb to 2017 to 2019). The library was produced with the immunoSEQ multiplex PCR assay. Held by TCRdb, this immuneACCESS table contains in-frame sequences only and omits some clones. Under half of the omission traces to an unresolved V gene where checked; the cause of the rest is unknown. This sample gives over 25,000 clones in total; around 70% of them show up just once. The top ten clones comprise roughly a third of the sample. The source material was blood. The source of these receptors is a person between 45 and 65 years old with breast cancer.

This clone appeared a few times. The CDR3 sequence is CASIRTVPYEQYF. CDR3 bases: TGTGCCAGCATTAGGACAGTACCCTACGAGCAGTACTTC. This rearrangement joins TRBV6-1 to TRBJ2-7, with D possibly TRBD1 on 6 matching bases. Germline loops: CDR1 MNHNS, CDR2 SASEGT. The CDR3 consists of 13 residues. Trimming cost V 7 bases and J 2 bases, with 12 bases left between them.

This clone was found once. CDR3 coding DNA: TGTGCCAGCAGCCTCATTAGCGGGAGTCCCTACAATGAGCAGTTCTTC. It encodes CASSLISGSPYNEQFF. The chain recombines TRBV7-3 with TRBJ2-1, with 9 bases matching TRBD2. The germline CDR1 and CDR2 sequences are SGHTA and FQGTGA. J was trimmed by 2 bases and V by 5 bases; bases with no gene match: 7. CDR3 length: 16 amino acids.

The chain is built from TRBV2 and TRBJ2-1; a weak D match, TRBD2 (5 bases). CDR3 length: 15 residues. Trimming left V 5 bases short and J 0 bases short, with 11 bases between. Germline V lookup: CDR1 SNHLY, CDR2 FYNNEI. The CDR3 region is CASSKGVSSYNEQFF. DNA for the CDR3: TGTGCCAGCAGTAAGGGAGTGAGCTCCTACAATGAGCAGTTCTTC. Based on the CDR3 plus reference TRBV2 and TRBJ2-1, the full variable domain is EPEVTQTPSHQVTQMGQEVILRCVPISNHLYFYWYRQILGQKVEFLVSFYNNEISEKSEIFDDQFSVERPDGSNFTLKIRSTKLEDSAMYFCASSKGVSSYNEQFFGPGTRLTVL.

The chain uses TRBV5-1 and TRBJ2-2; D possibly corresponds to TRBD1 (6 bases). V gave up 4 bases and J gave up 7 bases, with 14 bases separating them. CDR1 and CDR2 (germline): SGHRS, YFSETQ. The CDR3 contains 14 residues. CDR3 in DNA: TGCGCCAGCAGCGGCAACCAGGGGTACGGGGAGCTGTTTTTT. The encoded protein is CASSGNQGYGELFF.

V and J are TRBV30 and TRBJ2-5, with 12 positions matching TRBD1. The J segment lost 5 bases and the V segment lost 5 bases, leaving 6 bases of the junction unmatched. This CDR3 spans 14 amino acids. CDR1 and CDR2 from the germline V gene are GTSNPN and SVGIG (reference sequence). The CDR3 loop reads CAWRGTGGRETQYF. Written as DNA, the CDR3 is TGTGCCTGGCGAGGGACAGGGGGCCGGGAGACCCAGTACTTC.

This chain uses TRBV6-5 with TRBJ2-3; 10 bases map to TRBD2. The trim removed 6 bases at V and 5 bases at J, leaving 8 bases unmatched. Germline assignment: CDR1 MNHEY and CDR2 SVGAGI. The CDR3 is made up of 15 amino acids. CDR3 amino acids: CASRLPSGRGDTQYF. The CDR3 bases are TGTGCCAGCAGGCTCCCTAGCGGGAGAGGAGATACGCAGTATTTT.